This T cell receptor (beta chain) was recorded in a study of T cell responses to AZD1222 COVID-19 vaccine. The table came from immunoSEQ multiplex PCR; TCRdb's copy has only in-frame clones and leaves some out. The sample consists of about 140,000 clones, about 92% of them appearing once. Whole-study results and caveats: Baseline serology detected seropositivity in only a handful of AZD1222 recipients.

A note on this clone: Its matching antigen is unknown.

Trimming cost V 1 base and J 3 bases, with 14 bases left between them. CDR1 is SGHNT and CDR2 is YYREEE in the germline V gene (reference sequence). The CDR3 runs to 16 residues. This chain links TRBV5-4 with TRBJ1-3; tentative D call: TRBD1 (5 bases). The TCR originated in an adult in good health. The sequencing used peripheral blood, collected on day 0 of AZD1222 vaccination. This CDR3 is CASSLRGGLSGNTIYF. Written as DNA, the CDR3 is TGTGCCAGCAGCTTGCGCGGGGGTTTAAGTGGAAACACCATATATTTT.